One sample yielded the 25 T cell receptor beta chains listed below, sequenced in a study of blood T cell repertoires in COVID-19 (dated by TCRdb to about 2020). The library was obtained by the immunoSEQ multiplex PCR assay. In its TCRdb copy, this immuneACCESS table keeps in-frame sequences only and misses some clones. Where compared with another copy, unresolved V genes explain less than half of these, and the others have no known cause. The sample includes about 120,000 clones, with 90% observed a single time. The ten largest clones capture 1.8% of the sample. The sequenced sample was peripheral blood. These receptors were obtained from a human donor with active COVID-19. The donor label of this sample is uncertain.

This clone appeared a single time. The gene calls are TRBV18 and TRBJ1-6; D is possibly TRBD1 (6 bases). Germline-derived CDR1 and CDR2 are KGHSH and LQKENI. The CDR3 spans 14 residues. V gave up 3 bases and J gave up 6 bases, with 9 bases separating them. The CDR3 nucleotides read TGTGCCAGCTCACCCACAGGGACTAATTCACCCCTCCACTTT. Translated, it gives CASSPTGTNSPLHF.

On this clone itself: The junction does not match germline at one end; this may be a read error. CDR3 protein: CSVEVGQGFAPF. In DNA, the CDR3 is TGCAGCGTTGAGGTCGGACAGGGTTTTGCGCCCTTC. This chain links TRBV29-1 with TRBJ1-2, with 8 nucleotides matching TRBD1. From germline, CDR1 is SQVTM and CDR2 ANQGSEA. The CDR3 sequence is 12 residues long.

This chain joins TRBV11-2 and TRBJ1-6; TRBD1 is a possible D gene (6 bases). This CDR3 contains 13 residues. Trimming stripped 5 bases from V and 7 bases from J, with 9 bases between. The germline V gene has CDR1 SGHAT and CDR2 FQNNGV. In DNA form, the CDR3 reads TGTGCCAGCAGCCAGGACAGAAATTCACCCCTCCACTTT. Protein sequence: CASSQDRNSPLHF.

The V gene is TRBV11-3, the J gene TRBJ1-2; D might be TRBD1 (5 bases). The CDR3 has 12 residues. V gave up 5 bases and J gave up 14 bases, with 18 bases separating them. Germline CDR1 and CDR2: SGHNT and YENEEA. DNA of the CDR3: TGTGCCAGCAGCCTAGGGGCAGCCTCACTGACCTTC. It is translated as CASSLGAASLTF.

The DNA for the CDR3 is TGTGCCAGCAGCCGGAAAACGGGTTCTGCTTACTACAATGAGCAGTTCTTC. It translates to CASSRKTGSAYYNEQFF. The chain couples TRBV3-1 (or the pseudogene TRBV3-2) to TRBJ2-1; D not resolved. V lost 4 bases, J lost 3 bases, and 19 bases lay in between. Germline V CDR1 and CDR2: LGHDT, YNNKEL (reference sequence). This CDR3 has 17 residues.

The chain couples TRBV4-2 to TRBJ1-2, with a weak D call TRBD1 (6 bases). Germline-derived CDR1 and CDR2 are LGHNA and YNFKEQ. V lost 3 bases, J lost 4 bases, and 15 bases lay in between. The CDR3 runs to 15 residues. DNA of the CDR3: TGTGCCAGCAGCCACGTACCACAGGGTAGCTATGGCTACACCTTC. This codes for CASSHVPQGSYGYTF.

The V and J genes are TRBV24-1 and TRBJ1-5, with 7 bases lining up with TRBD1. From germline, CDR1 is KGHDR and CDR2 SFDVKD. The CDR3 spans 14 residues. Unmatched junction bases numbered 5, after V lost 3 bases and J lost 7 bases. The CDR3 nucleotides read TGTGCCACCAGTGATCCAGGGGGACGGCAGCCCCAGCATTTT. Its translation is CATSDPGGRQPQHF.

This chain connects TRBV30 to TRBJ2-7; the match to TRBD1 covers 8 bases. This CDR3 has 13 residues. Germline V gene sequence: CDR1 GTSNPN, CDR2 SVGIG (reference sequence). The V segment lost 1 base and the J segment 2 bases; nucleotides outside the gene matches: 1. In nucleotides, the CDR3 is TGTGCCTGGAGTGGGGACAGGCCCTACGAGCAGTACTTC. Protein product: CAWSGDRPYEQYF.

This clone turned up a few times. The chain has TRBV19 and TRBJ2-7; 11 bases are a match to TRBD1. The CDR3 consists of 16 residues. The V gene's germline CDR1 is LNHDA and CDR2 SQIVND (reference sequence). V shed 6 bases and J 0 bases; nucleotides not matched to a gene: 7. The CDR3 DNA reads TGTGCCAGTAGCGCGGGACAGGGGGGAACCTCCTACGAGCAGTACTTC. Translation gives CASSAGQGGTSYEQYF.

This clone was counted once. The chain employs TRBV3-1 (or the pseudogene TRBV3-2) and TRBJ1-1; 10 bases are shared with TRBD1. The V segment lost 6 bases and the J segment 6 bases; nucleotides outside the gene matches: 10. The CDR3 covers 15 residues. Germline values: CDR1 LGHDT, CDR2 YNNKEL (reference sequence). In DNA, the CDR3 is TGTGCCAGCAGTCCGCACGGACAGGGGGGGCCTGAAGCTTTCTTT. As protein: CASSPHGQGGPEAFF.

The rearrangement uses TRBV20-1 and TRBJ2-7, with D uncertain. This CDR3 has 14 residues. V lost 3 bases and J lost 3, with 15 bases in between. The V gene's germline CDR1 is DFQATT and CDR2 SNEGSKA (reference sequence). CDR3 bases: TGCAGTGCTAGTATCCGCGTCGGCGGCTACGAGCAGTACTTC. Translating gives CSASIRVGGYEQYF.

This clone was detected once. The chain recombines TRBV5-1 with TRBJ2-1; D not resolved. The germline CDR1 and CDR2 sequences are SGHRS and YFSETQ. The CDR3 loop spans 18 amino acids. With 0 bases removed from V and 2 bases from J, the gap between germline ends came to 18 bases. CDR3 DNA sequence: TGCGCCAGCAGCTTGGCCTGGTCCCCGGCAGGCCCCTACAATGAGCAGTTCTTC. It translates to CASSLAWSPAGPYNEQFF. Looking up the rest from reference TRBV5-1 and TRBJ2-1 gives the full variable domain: KAGVTQTPRYLIKTRGQQVTLSCSPISGHRSVSWYQQTPGQGLQFLFEYFSETQRNKGNFPGRFSGRQFSNSRSEMNVSTLELGDSALYLCASSLAWSPAGPYNEQFFGPGTRLTVL.

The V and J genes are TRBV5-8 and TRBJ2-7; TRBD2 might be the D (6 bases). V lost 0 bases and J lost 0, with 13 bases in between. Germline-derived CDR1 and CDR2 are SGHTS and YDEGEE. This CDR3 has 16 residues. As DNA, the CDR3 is TGTGCCAGCAGCTTGGTAGGAGGGCAGAGCTCCTACGAGCAGTACTTC. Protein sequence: CASSLVGGQSSYEQYF.

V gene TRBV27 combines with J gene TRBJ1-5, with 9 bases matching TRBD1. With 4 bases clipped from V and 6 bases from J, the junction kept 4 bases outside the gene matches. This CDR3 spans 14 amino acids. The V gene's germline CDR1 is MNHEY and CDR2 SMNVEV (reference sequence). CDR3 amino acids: CASSSQGAGQPQHF. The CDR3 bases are TGTGCCAGCAGTTCACAGGGGGCTGGTCAGCCCCAGCATTTT.

The CDR3 is CASSVEGLGEQYF. In nucleotides, the CDR3 is TGTGCCAGCAGCGTAGAGGGGCTTGGCGAGCAGTACTTC. This rearrangement joins TRBV9 to TRBJ2-7; perhaps TRBD1 as D (5 bases). The CDR3 extends over 13 amino acids. V lost 0 bases and J lost 6, with 10 bases in between. The germline V gene encodes CDR1 SGDLS and CDR2 YYNGEE.

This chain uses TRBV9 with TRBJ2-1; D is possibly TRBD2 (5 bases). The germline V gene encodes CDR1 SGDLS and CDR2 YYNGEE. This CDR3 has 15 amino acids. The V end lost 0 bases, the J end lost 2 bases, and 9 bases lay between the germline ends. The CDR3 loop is CASSVGPSPYNEQFF. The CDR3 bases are TGTGCCAGCAGCGTAGGCCCTAGCCCCTACAATGAGCAGTTCTTC. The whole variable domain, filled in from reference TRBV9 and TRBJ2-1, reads DSGVTQTPKHLITATGQRVTLRCSPRSGDLSVYWYQQSLDQGLQFLIQYYNGEERAKGNILERFSAQQFPDLHSELNLSSLELGDSALYFCASSVGPSPYNEQFFGPGTRLTVL.

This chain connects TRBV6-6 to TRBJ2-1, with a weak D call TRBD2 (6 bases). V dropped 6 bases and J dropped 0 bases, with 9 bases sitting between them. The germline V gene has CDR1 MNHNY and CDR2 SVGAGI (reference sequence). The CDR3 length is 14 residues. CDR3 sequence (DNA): TGTGCCAGCAGACTGACTAGCTCCTACAATGAGCAGTTCTTC. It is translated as CASRLTSSYNEQFF.

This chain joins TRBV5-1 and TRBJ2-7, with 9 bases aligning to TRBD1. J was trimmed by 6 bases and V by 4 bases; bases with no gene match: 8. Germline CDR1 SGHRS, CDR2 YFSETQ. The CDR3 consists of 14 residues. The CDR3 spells CASSPGTGSGEQYF. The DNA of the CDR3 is TGCGCCAGCAGCCCCGGGACAGGGTCAGGCGAGCAGTACTTC.

The CDR3 reads CASSSGTGGTGELFF. Written as DNA, the CDR3 is TGTGCCAGTAGTTCCGGGACAGGAGGGACCGGGGAGCTGTTTTTT. This chain links TRBV19 with TRBJ2-2; 8 bases line up with TRBD1. This CDR3 has 15 residues. The J segment lost 5 bases and the V segment lost 5 bases, leaving 7 bases of the junction unmatched. Germline assignment: CDR1 LNHDA and CDR2 SQIVND (reference sequence).

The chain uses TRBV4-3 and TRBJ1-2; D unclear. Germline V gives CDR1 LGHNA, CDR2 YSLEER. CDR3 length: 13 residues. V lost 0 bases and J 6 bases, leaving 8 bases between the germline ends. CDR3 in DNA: TGCGCCAGCAGCCAAGAAGAGGGCAATGGCTACACCTTC. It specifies CASSQEEGNGYTF.

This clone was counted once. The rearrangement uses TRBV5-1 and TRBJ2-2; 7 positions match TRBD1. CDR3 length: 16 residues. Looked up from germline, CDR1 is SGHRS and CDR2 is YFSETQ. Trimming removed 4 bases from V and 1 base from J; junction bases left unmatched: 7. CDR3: CASSDGQVMNTGELFF. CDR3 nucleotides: TGCGCCAGCAGCGACGGACAGGTGATGAACACCGGGGAGCTGTTTTTT.

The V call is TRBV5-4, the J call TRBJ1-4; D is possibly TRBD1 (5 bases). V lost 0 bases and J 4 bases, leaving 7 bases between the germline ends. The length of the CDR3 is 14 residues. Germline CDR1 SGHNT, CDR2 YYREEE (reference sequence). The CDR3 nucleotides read TGTGCCAGCAGCTTGGGACAGTATAATGAAAAACTGTTTTTT. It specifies CASSLGQYNEKLFF.

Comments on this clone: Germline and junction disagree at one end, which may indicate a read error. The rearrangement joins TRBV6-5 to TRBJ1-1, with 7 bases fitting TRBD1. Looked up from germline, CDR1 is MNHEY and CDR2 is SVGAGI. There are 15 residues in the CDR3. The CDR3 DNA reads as TGTGCCAGCAGCTACTCGCCCAGGGGGGACACTGAAGCTTTCTTT. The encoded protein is CASSYSPRGDTEAFF.

In DNA, the CDR3 is TGCGCCAGCAGCCAAGCAAATTTCTACGAGCAGTACTTC. Its protein is CASSQANFYEQYF. The chain has TRBV4-3 and TRBJ2-7; D unresolved. Germline V gives CDR1 LGHNA, CDR2 YSLEER. Trimming removed 1 base at V and 3 bases at J, with 7 bases between. The CDR3 extends over 13 amino acids.

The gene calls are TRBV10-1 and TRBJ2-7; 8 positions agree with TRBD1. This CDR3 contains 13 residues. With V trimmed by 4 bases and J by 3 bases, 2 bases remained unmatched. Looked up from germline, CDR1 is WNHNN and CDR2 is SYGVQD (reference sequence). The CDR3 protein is CASSGTGRYEQYF. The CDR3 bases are TGCGCCAGCAGTGGGACAGGGCGCTACGAGCAGTACTTC.